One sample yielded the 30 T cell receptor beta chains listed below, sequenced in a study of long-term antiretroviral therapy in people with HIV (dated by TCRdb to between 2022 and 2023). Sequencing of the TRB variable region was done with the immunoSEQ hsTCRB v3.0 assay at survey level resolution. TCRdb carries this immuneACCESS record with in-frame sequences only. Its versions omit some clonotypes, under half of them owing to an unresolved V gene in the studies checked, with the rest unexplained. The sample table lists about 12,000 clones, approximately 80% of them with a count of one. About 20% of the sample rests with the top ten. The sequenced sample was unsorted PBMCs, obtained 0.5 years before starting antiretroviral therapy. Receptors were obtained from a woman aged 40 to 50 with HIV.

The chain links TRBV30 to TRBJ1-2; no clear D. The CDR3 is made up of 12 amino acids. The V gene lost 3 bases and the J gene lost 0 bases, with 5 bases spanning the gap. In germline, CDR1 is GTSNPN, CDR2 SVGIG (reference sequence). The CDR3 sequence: CAWRNTNYGYTF. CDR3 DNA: TGTGCCTGGAGAAATACTAACTATGGCTACACCTTC.

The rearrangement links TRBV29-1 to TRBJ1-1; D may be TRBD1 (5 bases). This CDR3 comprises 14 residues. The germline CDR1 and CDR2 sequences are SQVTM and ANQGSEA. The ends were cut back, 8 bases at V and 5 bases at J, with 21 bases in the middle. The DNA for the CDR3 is TGCAGCACCAACCGGGGGGGGATTTGGACTGAAGCTTTCTTT. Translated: CSTNRGGIWTEAFF.

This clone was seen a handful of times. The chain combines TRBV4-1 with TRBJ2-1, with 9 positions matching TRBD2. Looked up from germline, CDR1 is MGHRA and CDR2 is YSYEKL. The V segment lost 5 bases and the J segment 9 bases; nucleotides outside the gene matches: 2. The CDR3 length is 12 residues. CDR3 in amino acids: CASSLTSGEQFF. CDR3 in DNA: TGCGCCAGCAGCTTGACTAGCGGTGAGCAGTTCTTC.

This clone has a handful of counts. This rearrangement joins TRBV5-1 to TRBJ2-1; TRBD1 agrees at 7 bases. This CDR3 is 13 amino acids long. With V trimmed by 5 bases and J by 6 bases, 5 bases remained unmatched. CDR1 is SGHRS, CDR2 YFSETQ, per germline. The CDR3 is CASSSTGFNEQFF. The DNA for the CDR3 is TGCGCCAGCAGTTCGACAGGGTTCAATGAGCAGTTCTTC. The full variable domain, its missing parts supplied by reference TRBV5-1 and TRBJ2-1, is KAGVTQTPRYLIKTRGQQVTLSCSPISGHRSVSWYQQTPGQGLQFLFEYFSETQRNKGNFPGRFSGRQFSNSRSEMNVSTLELGDSALYLCASSSTGFNEQFFGPGTRLTVL.

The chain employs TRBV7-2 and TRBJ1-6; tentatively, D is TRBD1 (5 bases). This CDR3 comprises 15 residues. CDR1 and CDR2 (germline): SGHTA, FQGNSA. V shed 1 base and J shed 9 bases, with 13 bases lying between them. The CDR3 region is CASSLVGARSSPLHF. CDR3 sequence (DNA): TGTGCCAGCAGCTTAGTAGGGGCAAGGAGTTCACCCCTCCACTTT.

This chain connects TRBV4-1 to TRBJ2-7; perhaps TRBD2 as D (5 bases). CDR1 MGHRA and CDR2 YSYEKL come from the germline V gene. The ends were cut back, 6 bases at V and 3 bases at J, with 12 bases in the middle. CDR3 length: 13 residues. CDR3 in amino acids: CASSLGSDYEQYF. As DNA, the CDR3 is TGCGCCAGCAGTCTGGGGAGCGACTACGAGCAGTACTTC.

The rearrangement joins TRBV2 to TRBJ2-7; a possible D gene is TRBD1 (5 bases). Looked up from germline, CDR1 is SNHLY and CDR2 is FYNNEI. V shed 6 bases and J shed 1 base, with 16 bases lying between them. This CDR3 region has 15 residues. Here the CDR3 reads CASRASRELSYEQYF. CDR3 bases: TGTGCCAGCAGGGCGAGCAGGGAATTGTCCTACGAGCAGTACTTC.

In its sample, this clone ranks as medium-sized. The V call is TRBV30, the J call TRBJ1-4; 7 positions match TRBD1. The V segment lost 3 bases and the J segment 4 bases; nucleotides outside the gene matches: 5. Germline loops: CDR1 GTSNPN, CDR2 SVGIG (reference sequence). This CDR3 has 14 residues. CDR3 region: CAWRGTVLNEKLFF. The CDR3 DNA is TGTGCCTGGAGGGGGACAGTCCTTAATGAAAAACTGTTTTTT.

The CDR3 is CATSKETGGAYEQYF. For the CDR3, the DNA is TGTGCCACCAGCAAAGAAACAGGGGGCGCGTACGAGCAGTACTTC. V and J are TRBV15 and TRBJ2-7, with 9 bases identical to TRBD1. This CDR3 has 15 residues. Germline V CDR1 and CDR2: LNHNV, YYDKDF (reference sequence). J gave up 4 bases and V 4 bases, and 8 bases lay outside the gene matches.

DNA of the CDR3: TGTGCCAGCAGTTACTCACAGCGGGAGTTCGGGACCCAGTACTTC. Amino acids: CASSYSQREFGTQYF. This chain joins TRBV6-5 and TRBJ2-5; 8 bases align to TRBD2. Germline V lookup: CDR1 MNHEY, CDR2 SVGAGI. The length of the CDR3 is 15 residues. The V gene end was trimmed by 0 bases and the J gene end by 7 bases; junction bases not matched to a gene: 7.

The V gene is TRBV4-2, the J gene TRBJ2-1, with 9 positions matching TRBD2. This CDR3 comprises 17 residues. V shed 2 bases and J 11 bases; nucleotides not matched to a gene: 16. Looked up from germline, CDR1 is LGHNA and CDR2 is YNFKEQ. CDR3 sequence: CASSQRDGGGAGDQQFF. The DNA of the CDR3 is TGTGCCAGCAGCCAAAGAGATGGCGGGGGGGCCGGTGATCAGCAGTTCTTC.

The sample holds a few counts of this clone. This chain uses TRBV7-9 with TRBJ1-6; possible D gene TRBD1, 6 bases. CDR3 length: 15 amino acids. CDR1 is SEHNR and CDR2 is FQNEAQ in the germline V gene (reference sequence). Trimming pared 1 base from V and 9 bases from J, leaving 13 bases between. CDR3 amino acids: CASSLVVGHVSPLHF. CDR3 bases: TGTGCCAGCAGCTTAGTAGTGGGACACGTTTCACCCCTCCACTTT.

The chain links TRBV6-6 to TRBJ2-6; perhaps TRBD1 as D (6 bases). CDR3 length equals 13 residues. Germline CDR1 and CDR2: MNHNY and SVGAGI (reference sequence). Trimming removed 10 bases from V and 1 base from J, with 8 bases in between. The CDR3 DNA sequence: TGTGCCACCGGACAGTCTGGGGCCAACGTCCTGACTTTC. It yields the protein CATGQSGANVLTF.

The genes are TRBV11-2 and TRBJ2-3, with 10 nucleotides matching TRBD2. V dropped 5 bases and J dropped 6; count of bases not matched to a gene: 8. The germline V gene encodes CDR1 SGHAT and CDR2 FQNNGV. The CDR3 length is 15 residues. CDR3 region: CASSDIAGGWDTQYF. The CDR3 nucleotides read TGTGCCAGCAGCGATATAGCGGGGGGTTGGGATACGCAGTATTTT.

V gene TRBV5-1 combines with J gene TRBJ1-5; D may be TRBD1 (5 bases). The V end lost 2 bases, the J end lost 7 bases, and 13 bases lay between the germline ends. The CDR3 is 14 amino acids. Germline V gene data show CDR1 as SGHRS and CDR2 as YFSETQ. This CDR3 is CASSLQAAGQPQHF. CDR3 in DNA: TGCGCCAGCAGCTTACAGGCCGCCGGGCAGCCCCAGCATTTT.

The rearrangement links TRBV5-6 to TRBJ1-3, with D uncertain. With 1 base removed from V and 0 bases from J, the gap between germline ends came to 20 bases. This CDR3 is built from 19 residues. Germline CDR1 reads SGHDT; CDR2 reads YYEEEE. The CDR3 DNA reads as TGTGCCAGCAGCTTGAGAAGGTGGTTGCAGTATGGCTCTGGAAACACCATATATTTT. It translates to CASSLRRWLQYGSGNTIYF.

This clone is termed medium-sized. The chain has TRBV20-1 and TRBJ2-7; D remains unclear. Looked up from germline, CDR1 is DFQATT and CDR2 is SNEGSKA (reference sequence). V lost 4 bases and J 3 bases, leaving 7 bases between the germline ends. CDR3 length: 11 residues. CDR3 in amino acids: CSANRGYEQYF. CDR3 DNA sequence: TGCAGTGCTAACAGAGGCTACGAGCAGTACTTC.

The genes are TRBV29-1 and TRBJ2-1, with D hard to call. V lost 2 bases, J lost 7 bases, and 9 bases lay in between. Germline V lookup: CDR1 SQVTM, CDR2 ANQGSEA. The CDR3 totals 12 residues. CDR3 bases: TGCAGCGTTGAATTGGGGATTAATGAGCAGTTCTTC. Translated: CSVELGINEQFF.

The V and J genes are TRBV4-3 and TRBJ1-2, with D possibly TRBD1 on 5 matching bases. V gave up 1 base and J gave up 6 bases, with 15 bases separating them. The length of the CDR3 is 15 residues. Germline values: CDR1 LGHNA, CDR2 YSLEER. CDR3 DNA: TGCGCCAGCAGCCAAGTTGGGCAGGGATTCGATGGCTACACCTTC. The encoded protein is CASSQVGQGFDGYTF.

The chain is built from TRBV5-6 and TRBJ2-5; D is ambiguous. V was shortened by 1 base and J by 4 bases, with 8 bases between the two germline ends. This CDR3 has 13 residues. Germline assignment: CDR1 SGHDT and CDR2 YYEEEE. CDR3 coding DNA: TGTGCCAGCAGCTTGAGTCCCCTAGAGACCCAGTACTTC. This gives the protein CASSLSPLETQYF.

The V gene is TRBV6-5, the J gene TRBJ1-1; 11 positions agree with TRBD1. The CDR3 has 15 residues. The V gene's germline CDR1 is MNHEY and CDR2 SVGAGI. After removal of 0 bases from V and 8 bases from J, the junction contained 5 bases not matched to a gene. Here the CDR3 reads CASSYSVGTGGEAFF. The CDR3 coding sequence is TGTGCCAGCAGTTACTCAGTGGGGACAGGGGGGGAAGCTTTCTTT.

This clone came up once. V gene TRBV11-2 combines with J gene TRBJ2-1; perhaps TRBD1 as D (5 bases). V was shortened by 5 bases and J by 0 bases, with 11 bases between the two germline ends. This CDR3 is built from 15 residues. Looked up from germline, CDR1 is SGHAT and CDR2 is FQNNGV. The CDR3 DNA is TGTGCCAGCAGCATCCGCAGGGACTCCTACAATGAGCAGTTCTTC. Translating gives CASSIRRDSYNEQFF.

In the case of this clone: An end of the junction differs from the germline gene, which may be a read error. The chain's CDR3 is CARSMGRGNLGELFF. The CDR3 DNA sequence: TGTGCCCGGAGTATGGGCAGGGGGAATTTAGGGGAGCTGTTTTTT. The chain uses TRBV30 and TRBJ2-2; the match to TRBD1 covers 7 bases. CDR1 and CDR2 from the germline V gene are GTSNPN and SVGIG (reference sequence). The CDR3 has 15 residues.

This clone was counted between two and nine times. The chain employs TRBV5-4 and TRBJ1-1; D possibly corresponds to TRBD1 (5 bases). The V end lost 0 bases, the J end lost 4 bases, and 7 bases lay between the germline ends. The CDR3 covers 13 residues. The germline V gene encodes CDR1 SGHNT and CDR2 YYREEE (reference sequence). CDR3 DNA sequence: TGTGCCAGCAGCTTGGTGGGGCCCACTGAAGCTTTCTTT. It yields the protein CASSLVGPTEAFF.

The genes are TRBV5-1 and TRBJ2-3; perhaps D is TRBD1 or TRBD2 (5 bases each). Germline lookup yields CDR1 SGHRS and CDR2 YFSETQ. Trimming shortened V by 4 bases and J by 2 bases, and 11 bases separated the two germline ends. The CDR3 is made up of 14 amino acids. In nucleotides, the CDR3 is TGCGCCAGCAGCCCGGGGACCACCACAGATACGCAGTATTTT. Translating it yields CASSPGTTTDTQYF.

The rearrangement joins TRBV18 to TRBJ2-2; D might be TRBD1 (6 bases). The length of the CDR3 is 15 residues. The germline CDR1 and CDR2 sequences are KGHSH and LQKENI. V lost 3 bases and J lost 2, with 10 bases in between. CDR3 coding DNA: TGTGCCAGCTCACCGAACAGGGATAACACCGGGGAGCTGTTTTTT. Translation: CASSPNRDNTGELFF.

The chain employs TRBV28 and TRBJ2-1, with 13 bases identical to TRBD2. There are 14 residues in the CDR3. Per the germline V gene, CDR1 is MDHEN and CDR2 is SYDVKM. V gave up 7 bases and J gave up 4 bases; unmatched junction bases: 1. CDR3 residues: CASKLAGGYNEQFF. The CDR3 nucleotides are TGTGCCAGCAAACTAGCGGGAGGGTACAATGAGCAGTTCTTC.

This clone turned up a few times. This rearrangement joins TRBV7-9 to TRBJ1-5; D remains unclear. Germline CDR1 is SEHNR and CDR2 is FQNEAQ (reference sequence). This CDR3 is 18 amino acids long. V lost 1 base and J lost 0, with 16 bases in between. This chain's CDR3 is CASSLVQTFWNSNQPQHF. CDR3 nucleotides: TGTGCCAGCAGCTTAGTACAGACGTTTTGGAATAGCAATCAGCCCCAGCATTTT. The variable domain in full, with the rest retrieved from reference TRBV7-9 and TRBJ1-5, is DTGVSQNPRHKITKRGQNVTFRCDPISEHNRLYWYRQTLGQGPEFLTYFQNEAQLEKSRLLSDRFSAERPKGSFSTLEIQRTEQGDSAMYLCASSLVQTFWNSNQPQHFGDGTRLSIL.

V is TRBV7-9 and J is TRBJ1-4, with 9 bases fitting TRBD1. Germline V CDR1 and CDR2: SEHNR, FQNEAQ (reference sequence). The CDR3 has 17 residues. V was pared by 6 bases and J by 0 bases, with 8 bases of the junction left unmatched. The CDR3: CASRAGTGLSTNEKLFF. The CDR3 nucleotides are TGTGCCAGCAGGGCCGGGACAGGGCTATCAACTAATGAAAAACTGTTTTTT.

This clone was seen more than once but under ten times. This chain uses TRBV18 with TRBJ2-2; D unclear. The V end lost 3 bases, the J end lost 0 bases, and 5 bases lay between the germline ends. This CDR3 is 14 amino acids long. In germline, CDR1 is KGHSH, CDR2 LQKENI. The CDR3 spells CASSPVTNTGELFF. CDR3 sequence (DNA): TGTGCCAGCTCACCGGTGACGAACACCGGGGAGCTGTTTTTT.